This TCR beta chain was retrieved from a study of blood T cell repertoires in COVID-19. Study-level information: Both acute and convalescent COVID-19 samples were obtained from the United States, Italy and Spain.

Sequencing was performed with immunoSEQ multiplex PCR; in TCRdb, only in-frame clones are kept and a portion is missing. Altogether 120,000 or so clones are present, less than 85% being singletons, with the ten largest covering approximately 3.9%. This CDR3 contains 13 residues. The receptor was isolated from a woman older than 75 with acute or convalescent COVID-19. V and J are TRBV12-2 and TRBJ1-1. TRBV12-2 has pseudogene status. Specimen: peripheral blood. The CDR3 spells CARTKGSGTEAFF. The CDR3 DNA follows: TGTGCAAGGACCAAAGGGAGCGGTACTGAAGCTTTCTTT.